The source of this TCR beta chain is a study of cytomegalovirus exposure and HLA in healthy donors. Study information: Approximately 180 million T cells yielded roughly 100 million unique TCR beta sequences, as an earlier analysis found. Broader study findings: Some V segments (TRBV6-2 and TRBV6-3 among them) were excluded as indistinguishable. Productive status was seen about 87% or about 30% of the time for most TCR beta V segments in an earlier analysis.

Concerning this clone: Its antigen is as yet unknown.

PCR employed 60 Vbeta and 13 Jbeta primers. Repertoires were generated with immunoSEQ multiplex PCR, while TCRdb's copy carries only in-frame clones and drops some. The table records 100,000 or so clones, roughly three quarters of them present only once. The CDR3 has 16 amino acids. V was pared by 4 bases and J by 5 bases, with 8 bases of the junction left unmatched. CDR1 and CDR2 (germline): LNHDA, SQIVND (reference sequence). The donors (healthy individuals) were bone marrow donors. This receptor was taken from a man in his forties or fifties in good health and CMV-seropositive. Sample: PBMCs. The V gene is TRBV19, the J gene TRBJ2-5; the match to TRBD2 covers 12 bases. CDR3: CASSTTSGRGMETQYF. CDR3 bases: TGTGCCAGTAGTACGACTAGCGGGAGAGGAATGGAGACCCAGTACTTC.